Below are 23 T cell receptor beta chains sequenced from a single sample in a study of T cell clones after liver transplantation. Only in-frame clones appear in the TCRdb table, and some are missing; sequencing was by immunoSEQ multiplex PCR. The table records 53,000 or so clones, approximately 88% of them present only once. The sample here was CD4+ T cells from blood, taken before liver transplant. These receptors were collected from a human donor who received a liver transplant.

The chain recombines TRBV28 with TRBJ1-5; 7 bases align to TRBD1. CDR1 is MDHEN and CDR2 is SYDVKM in the germline V gene. This CDR3 is 15 amino acids long. With 5 bases clipped from V and 4 bases from J, the junction kept 8 bases outside the gene matches. DNA of the CDR3: TGTGCCAGCAGTGGCCTGGGACAGAATAATCAGCCCCAGCATTTT. This translates into CASSGLGQNNQPQHF.

The chain recombines TRBV11-2 with TRBJ2-5; TRBD2 matches at 12 bases. V lost 3 bases, J lost 5 bases, and 1 base stayed unmatched. Germline assignment: CDR1 SGHAT and CDR2 FQNNGV. The CDR3 is made up of 14 amino acids. CDR3 DNA sequence: TGTGCCAGCAGCTTGACTAGCGGGAGCGAGACCCAGTACTTC. Protein product: CASSLTSGSETQYF.

Of note for this clone: The DNA is omitted, as the CDR3 cannot be located on it reliably, and the CDR3 follows TCRdb's listing. The genes are TRBV6-5 and TRBJ2-7; the DNA was not used to check the table's D call, TRBD2. Germline V lookup: CDR1 MNHEY, CDR2 SVGAGI. The CDR3 extends over 15 residues, inclusive of both ends. Here the CDR3 reads CASSTSGLAGYEQYF.

The chain employs TRBV20-1 and TRBJ2-7; D is ambiguous. V lost 7 bases to trimming and J lost 0 bases, with 7 bases between them. The CDR3 sequence is 11 residues long. Germline CDR1 reads DFQATT; CDR2 reads SNEGSKA (reference sequence). The CDR3 loop reads CSGRRSYEQYF. The CDR3 DNA is TGCAGTGGACGCCGCTCCTACGAGCAGTACTTC.

CDR3 DNA: TGTGCTAGTGGAAGAGGACAGGGTGATCATGGCTACACCTTC. Encoded protein: CASGRGQGDHGYTF. The chain links TRBV12-5 to TRBJ1-2; 8 nucleotides align to TRBD1. Germline V CDR1 and CDR2: LGHNT, FRNRAP. With V trimmed by 6 bases and J by 6 bases, 9 bases remained unmatched. The length of the CDR3 is 14 residues.

The chain has TRBV9 and TRBJ1-1; TRBD1 is a possible D gene (5 bases). V was trimmed by 3 bases and J by 0 bases, leaving 9 bases between them. This CDR3 region has 14 residues. Germline values: CDR1 SGDLS, CDR2 YYNGEE. The CDR3: CASSGDPLNTEAFF. The CDR3 DNA is TGTGCCAGCAGCGGGGACCCACTGAACACTGAAGCTTTCTTT.

The chain is built from TRBV5-1 and TRBJ2-1, with D hard to call. The CDR3 sequence is 15 residues long. The V end lost 4 bases, the J end lost 12 bases, and 23 bases lay between the germline ends. Germline assignment: CDR1 SGHRS and CDR2 YFSETQ. DNA of the CDR3: TGCGCCAGCAGCCCCCCGGAGCCCCATGGGGTGTGGCAGTTCTTC. This encodes CASSPPEPHGVWQFF.

The V call is TRBV5-1, the J call TRBJ1-1; D remains ambiguous. Germline V lookup: CDR1 SGHRS, CDR2 YFSETQ. The CDR3 runs to 16 residues. V was pared by 4 bases and J by 3 bases, with 19 bases between. CDR3 sequence (DNA): TGCGCCAGCAGCCGGACGTCCGCGGGGAGGGACACTGAAGCTTTCTTT. This gives the protein CASSRTSAGRDTEAFF.

The count of this clone is one. The chain employs TRBV4-3 and TRBJ2-1; tentative D call: TRBD2 (7 bases). The CDR3 totals 13 residues. The V end lost 4 bases, the J end lost 7 bases, and 11 bases lay between the germline ends. Germline V gene data show CDR1 as LGHNA and CDR2 as YSLEER. DNA for the CDR3: TGCGCCAGCAGCCCCGGGGGGCTTAATGAGCAGTTCTTC. Its protein product is CASSPGGLNEQFF.

This chain uses TRBV28 with TRBJ2-5; D could derive from TRBD1 or TRBD2 (5 bases each). The CDR3 totals 15 residues. The germline V gene encodes CDR1 MDHEN and CDR2 SYDVKM. With 4 bases removed from V and 2 bases from J, the gap between germline ends came to 14 bases. As DNA, the CDR3 is TGTGCCAGCAGTTCCCCCCACTGGGGGCAAGAGACCCAGTACTTC. Amino acids: CASSSPHWGQETQYF.

The chain links TRBV6-5 to TRBJ1-2, with a weak D call TRBD1 (6 bases). Germline loops: CDR1 MNHEY, CDR2 SVGAGI. The length of the CDR3 is 13 residues. Trimming shortened V by 8 bases and J by 8 bases, and 18 bases separated the two germline ends. The CDR3 DNA sequence: TGTGCCAGCTCATACGACAGGACCAGGGGCTACACCTTC. It is translated as CASSYDRTRGYTF.

This rearrangement joins TRBV7-2 to TRBJ2-2; 7 bases match TRBD2. V dropped 2 bases and J dropped 3; count of bases not matched to a gene: 3. CDR1 and CDR2 (germline): SGHTA, FQGNSA. This CDR3 region has 15 residues. The DNA for the CDR3 is TGTGCCAGCAGCTTACAGGGAGGGCACACCGGGGAGCTGTTTTTT. Protein product: CASSLQGGHTGELFF.

The chain carries TRBV11-3 and TRBJ2-1; maybe TRBD1 (5 bases). V was shortened by 0 bases and J by 12 bases, with 18 bases between the two germline ends. This CDR3 region has 15 residues. Germline CDR1 is SGHNT and CDR2 is YENEEA. CDR3 amino acids: CASSLEKGSGAGQFF. The CDR3 coding sequence is TGTGCCAGCAGCTTAGAAAAGGGGTCTGGAGCTGGGCAGTTCTTC.

This chain links TRBV6-6 with TRBJ2-5; D may be TRBD1 (7 bases). The germline V gene encodes CDR1 MNHNY and CDR2 SVGAGI (reference sequence). The germline V and J ends were trimmed by 6 bases and 8 bases, with 19 bases remaining between them. The CDR3 contains 14 residues. The CDR3 bases are TGTGCCAGCAGCTCCACGGGGCAGGGGGGCACCCAGTACTTC. Translating it yields CASSSTGQGGTQYF.

Regarding this clone: Other DNA sequences in the same sample also yield this CDR3. The chain uses TRBV7-9 and TRBJ2-7; unclear D gene. V was trimmed by 2 bases and J by 4 bases, leaving 9 bases between them. Germline V CDR1 and CDR2: SEHNR, FQNEAQ (reference sequence). The CDR3 sequence is 13 residues long. The CDR3 DNA is TGTGCCAGCAGCTTAACGAGTGGTTACGAGCAGTACTTC. Encoded protein: CASSLTSGYEQYF.

The rearrangement links TRBV6-5 to TRBJ2-2; 12 bases align to TRBD2. CDR1 is MNHEY, CDR2 SVGAGI, per germline. V lost 6 bases, J lost 4 bases, and 0 bases stayed unmatched. The CDR3 loop spans 14 amino acids. DNA for the CDR3: TGTGCCAGCAGACTAGCGGGAGGCACCGGGGAGCTGTTTTTT. Its protein is CASRLAGGTGELFF.

This chain links TRBV9 with TRBJ2-1; D gene uncertain. With 3 bases removed from V and 8 bases from J, the gap between germline ends came to 15 bases. The CDR3 totals 14 residues. Germline assignment: CDR1 SGDLS and CDR2 YYNGEE. CDR3: CASSENVLVHEQFF. In nucleotides, the CDR3 is TGTGCCAGCAGCGAAAACGTCCTGGTCCATGAGCAGTTCTTC.

The chain recombines TRBV5-1 with TRBJ1-4; D is uncertain. Germline V gene lookup returns CDR1 SGHRS and CDR2 YFSETQ. The CDR3 loop spans 14 amino acids. Trimming removed 4 bases from V and 7 bases from J, with 14 bases in between. DNA for the CDR3: TGCGCCAGCAGCGTGGCACCTCACACTGAAAAACTGTTTTTT. Protein sequence: CASSVAPHTEKLFF.

This chain links TRBV7-9 with TRBJ1-1, with D possibly TRBD1 on 5 matching bases. The ends were cut back, 7 bases at V and 4 bases at J, with 16 bases in the middle. The CDR3 has 14 amino acids. CDR1 is SEHNR and CDR2 is FQNEAQ in the germline V gene (reference sequence). DNA of the CDR3: TGTGCCAGCAACAACCCCGGGGGGATCACTGAAGCTTTCTTT. Amino acid sequence: CASNNPGGITEAFF.

The chain recombines TRBV12-5 with TRBJ1-5, with D maybe TRBD1 (5 bases). The V end was cut by 5 bases, the J end by 5 bases, with 16 bases between. Germline V CDR1 and CDR2: LGHNT, FRNRAP. The CDR3 sequence is 15 residues long. The CDR3 loop reads CASGDGKGPYQPQHF. In nucleotides, the CDR3 is TGTGCTAGTGGTGATGGAAAGGGGCCGTATCAGCCCCAGCATTTT. Full variable domain (remainder filled in from reference TRBV12-5 and TRBJ1-5): DARVTQTPRHKVTEMGQEVTMRCQPILGHNTVFWYRQTMMQGLELLAYFRNRAPLDDSGMPKDRFSAEMPDATLATLKIQPSEPRDSAVYFCASGDGKGPYQPQHFGDGTRLSIL.

Here the CDR3 reads CASSFLAGSYEQYF. CDR3 bases: TGTGCCAGCAGCTTCCTAGCGGGCTCCTACGAGCAGTACTTC. The V and J genes are TRBV5-6 and TRBJ2-7, with 8 bases fitting TRBD2. Per the germline V gene, CDR1 is SGHDT and CDR2 is YYEEEE. CDR3 length: 14 residues. With 2 bases clipped from V and 0 bases from J, the junction kept 1 base outside the gene matches.

This clone has a single count. At one boundary the junction diverges from the germline segment, which might be a read error. This rearrangement joins TRBV6-1 to TRBJ1-4; maybe TRBD1 (5 bases). The germline CDR1 and CDR2 sequences are MNHNS and SASEGT. The CDR3 has 15 amino acids. The DNA for the CDR3 is TGTGCCAGCAGAGAAGGACACAATCTGGAGGAAAAACTGTTTTTT. Its translation is CASREGHNLEEKLFF.

The V call is TRBV5-1, the J call TRBJ1-2, with D possibly TRBD1 on 6 matching bases. CDR3 length equals 14 residues. Looked up from germline, CDR1 is SGHRS and CDR2 is YFSETQ. V was cut by 0 bases and J by 2 bases, with 8 bases left in between. The CDR3 reads CASSLDGGNYGYTF. CDR3 DNA: TGCGCCAGCAGCTTGGATGGGGGCAACTATGGCTACACCTTC.